This T cell receptor (beta chain) was found in a study of cytomegalovirus exposure and HLA in healthy donors. General observations from the study: That first-cohort TCR clusters tended to co-occur in the 95 to 150 validation repertoires was found in a later analysis.

As to this clone: Its antigen is undetermined.

Generated by immunoSEQ multiplex PCR, the TCRdb table keeps only in-frame clones and is missing some. Here the sample spans almost 75,000 clones, over 80% being singletons. The sample consisted of PBMCs. The clonotype originates from a man under 40 in good health and CMV-seronegative.

CDR3 DNA sequence: TGTGCCAGCAGTTCTAGCGGGACCACCGCCAAGCAGTACTTC. As protein: CASSSSGTTAKQYF. The V call is TRBV11-2, the J call TRBJ2-7; 9 bases fit TRBD2. The V gene's germline CDR1 is SGHAT and CDR2 FQNNGV. This CDR3 contains 14 residues. Trimming at V came to 6 bases and at J to 8 bases, leaving 11 bases not matched to a gene.